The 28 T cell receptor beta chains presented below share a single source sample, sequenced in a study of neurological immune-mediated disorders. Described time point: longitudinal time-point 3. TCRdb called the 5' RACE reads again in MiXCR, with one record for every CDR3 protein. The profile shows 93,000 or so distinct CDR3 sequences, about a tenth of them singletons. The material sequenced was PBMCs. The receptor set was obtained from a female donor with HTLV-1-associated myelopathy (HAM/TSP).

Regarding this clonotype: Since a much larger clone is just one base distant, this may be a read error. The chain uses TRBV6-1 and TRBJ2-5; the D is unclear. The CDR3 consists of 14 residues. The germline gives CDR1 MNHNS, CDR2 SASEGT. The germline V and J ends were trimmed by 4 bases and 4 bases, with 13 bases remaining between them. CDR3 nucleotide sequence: TGTGCCAGCAGTGTAGAACCGTTGGTAGAGACCCAGTACTTC. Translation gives CASSVEPLVETQYF.

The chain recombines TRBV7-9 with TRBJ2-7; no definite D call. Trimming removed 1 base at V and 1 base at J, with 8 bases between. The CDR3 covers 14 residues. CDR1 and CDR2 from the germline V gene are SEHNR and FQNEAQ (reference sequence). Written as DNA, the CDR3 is TGTGCCAGCAGCTTAGATTTCGGGTCCTACGAGCAGTACTTC. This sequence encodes CASSLDFGSYEQYF.

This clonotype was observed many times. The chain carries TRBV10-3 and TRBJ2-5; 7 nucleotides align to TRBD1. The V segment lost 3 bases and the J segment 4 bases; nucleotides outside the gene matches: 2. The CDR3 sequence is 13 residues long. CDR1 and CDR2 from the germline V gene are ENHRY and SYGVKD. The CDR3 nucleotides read TGTGCCATCAGTGAATACAGGGGAGAGACCCAGTACTTC. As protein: CAISEYRGETQYF.

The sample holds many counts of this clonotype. The CDR3 region has the DNA TGCGCCAGCAGCCTCACCGGGACGAACTACGAGCAGTACTTC. Translated, it gives CASSLTGTNYEQYF. The J gene is TRBJ2-7, the V gene TRBV5-1; D might be TRBD1 or TRBD2, each matching 5 bases. The V and J ends lost 4 bases and 3 bases respectively, with 14 bases between them. Looked up from germline, CDR1 is SGHRS and CDR2 is YFSETQ. The CDR3 is 14 residues long.

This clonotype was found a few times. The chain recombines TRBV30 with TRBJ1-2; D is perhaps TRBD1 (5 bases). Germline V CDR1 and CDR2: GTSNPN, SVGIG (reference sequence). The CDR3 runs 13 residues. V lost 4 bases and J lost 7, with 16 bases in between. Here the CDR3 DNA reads TGTGCCTGGAACTTAGGGGCATTGAGTGGCTACACCTTC. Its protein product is CAWNLGALSGYTF.

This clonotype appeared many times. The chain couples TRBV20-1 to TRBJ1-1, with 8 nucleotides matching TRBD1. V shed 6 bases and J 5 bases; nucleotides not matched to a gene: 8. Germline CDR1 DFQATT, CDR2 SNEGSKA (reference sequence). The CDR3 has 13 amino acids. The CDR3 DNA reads TGCAGTGCCCGGACAGGGCGGTGGACTGAAGCTTTCTTT. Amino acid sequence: CSARTGRWTEAFF.

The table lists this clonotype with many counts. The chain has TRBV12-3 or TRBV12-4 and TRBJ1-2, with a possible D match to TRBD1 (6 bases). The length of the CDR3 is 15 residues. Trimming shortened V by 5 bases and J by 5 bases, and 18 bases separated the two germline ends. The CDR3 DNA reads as TGTGCCAGCAGTCTCCGGGCCCGGAGGGGGTATGGCTACACCTTC. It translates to CASSLRARRGYGYTF.

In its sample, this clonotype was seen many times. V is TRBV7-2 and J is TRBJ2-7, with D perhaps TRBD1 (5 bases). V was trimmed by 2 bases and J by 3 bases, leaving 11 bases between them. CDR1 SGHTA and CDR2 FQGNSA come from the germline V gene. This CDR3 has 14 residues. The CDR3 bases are TGTGCCAGCAGCTTACTATCTCAGGGCTACGAGCAGTACTTC. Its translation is CASSLLSQGYEQYF.

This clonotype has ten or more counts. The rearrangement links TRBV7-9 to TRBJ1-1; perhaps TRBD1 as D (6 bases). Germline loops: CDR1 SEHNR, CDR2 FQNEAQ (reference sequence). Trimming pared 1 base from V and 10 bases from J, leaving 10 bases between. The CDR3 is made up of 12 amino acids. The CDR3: CASSLEDRSAFF. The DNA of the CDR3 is TGTGCCAGCAGCTTAGAGGACAGATCAGCTTTCTTT.

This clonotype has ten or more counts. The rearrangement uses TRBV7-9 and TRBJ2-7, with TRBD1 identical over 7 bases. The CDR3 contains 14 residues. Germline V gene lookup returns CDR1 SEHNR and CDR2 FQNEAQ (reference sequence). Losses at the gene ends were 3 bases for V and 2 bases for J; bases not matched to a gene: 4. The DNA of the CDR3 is TGTGCCAGCAGCTTCTGGGACAGACCCTACGAGCAGTACTTC. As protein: CASSFWDRPYEQYF.

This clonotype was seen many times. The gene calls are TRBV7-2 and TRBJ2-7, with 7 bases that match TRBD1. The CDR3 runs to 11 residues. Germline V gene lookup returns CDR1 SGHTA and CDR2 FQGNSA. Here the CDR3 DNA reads TGTGCGGGACAGTTTGGGGTCGAGCAGTACTTC. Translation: CAGQFGVEQYF.

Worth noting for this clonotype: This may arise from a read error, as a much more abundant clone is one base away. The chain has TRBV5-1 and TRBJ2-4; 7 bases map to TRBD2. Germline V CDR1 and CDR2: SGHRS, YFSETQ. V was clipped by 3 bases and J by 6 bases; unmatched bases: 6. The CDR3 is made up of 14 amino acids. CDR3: CASSSGRSVNIQYF. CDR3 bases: TGCGCCAGCAGCTCCGGGAGGTCCGTAAACATTCAGTACTTC.

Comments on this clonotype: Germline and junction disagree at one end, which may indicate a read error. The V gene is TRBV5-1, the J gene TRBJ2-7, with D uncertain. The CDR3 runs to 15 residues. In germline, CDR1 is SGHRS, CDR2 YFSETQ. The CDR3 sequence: CASSLDGVNPYEQYF. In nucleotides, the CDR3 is TGCGCCAGCAGCTTGGATGGGGTCAACCCGTACGAGCAGTATTTC.

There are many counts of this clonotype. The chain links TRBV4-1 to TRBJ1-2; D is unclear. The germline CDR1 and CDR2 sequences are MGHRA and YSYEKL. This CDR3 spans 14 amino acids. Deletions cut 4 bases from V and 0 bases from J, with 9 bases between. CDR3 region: CASSPDSSNYGYTF. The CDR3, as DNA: TGCGCCAGCAGCCCGGACTCCTCTAACTATGGCTACACCTTC.

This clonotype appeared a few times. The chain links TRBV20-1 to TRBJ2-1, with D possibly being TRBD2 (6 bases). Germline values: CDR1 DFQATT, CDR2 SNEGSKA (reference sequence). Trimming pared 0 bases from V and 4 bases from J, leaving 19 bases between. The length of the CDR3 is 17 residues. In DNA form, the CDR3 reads TGCAGTGCTAGAGATGGGCGGGACGGGTGGGTTTACAATGAGCAGTTCTTC. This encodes CSARDGRDGWVYNEQFF.

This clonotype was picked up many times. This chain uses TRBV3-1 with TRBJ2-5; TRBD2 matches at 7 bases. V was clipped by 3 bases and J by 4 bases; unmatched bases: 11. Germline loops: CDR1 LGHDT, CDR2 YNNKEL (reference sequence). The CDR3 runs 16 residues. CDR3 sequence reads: CASSHPSGGSGETQYF. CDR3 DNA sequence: TGTGCCAGCAGCCACCCTTCCGGGGGGTCAGGAGAGACCCAGTACTTC.

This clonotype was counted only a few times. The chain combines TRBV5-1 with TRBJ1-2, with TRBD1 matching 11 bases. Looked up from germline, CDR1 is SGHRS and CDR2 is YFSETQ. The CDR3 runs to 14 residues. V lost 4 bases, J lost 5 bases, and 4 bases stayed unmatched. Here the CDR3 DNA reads TGCGCCAGCAGCGCGGGACAGGGGGTGTATGGCTACACCTTC. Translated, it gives CASSAGQGVYGYTF.

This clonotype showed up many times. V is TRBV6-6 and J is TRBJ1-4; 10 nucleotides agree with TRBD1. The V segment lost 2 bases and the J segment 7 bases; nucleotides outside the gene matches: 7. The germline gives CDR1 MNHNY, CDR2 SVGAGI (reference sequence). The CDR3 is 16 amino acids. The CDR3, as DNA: TGTGCCAGCAGTTACCTACCGGGACAGGGGAGTGAAAAACTGTTTTTT. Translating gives CASSYLPGQGSEKLFF.

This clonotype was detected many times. CDR3 sequence (DNA): TGCGCCAGCAGCTGGGACCAACCATCTCTCGGCGCTGAAGCTTTCTTT. This gives the protein CASSWDQPSLGAEAFF. The rearrangement joins TRBV5-1 to TRBJ1-1; TRBD1 is a possible D gene (5 bases). The germline gives CDR1 SGHRS, CDR2 YFSETQ. V lost 3 bases, J lost 6 bases, and 21 bases lay in between. The CDR3 contains 16 residues. Looking up the rest from reference TRBV5-1 and TRBJ1-1 gives the full variable domain: KAGVTQTPRYLIKTRGQQVTLSCSPISGHRSVSWYQQTPGQGLQFLFEYFSETQRNKGNFPGRFSGRQFSNSRSEMNVSTLELGDSALYLCASSWDQPSLGAEAFFGQGTRLTVV.

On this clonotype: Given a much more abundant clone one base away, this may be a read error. CDR3 nucleotides: TGTGCCAGCAGTTCAGTGGGAGTCAGCGAGCAGTACTTC. Translated: CASSSVGVSEQYF. This chain joins TRBV12-3 or TRBV12-4 and TRBJ2-7; D may be TRBD2 (5 bases). Trimming pared 4 bases from V and 6 bases from J, leaving 13 bases between. There are 13 residues in the CDR3.

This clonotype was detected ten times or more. CDR3 sequence: CASSFRDQETQYF. The CDR3 DNA is TGTGCCAGCAGCTTCCGGGACCAAGAGACCCAGTACTTC. The chain joins TRBV5-6 to TRBJ2-5; D gene uncertain. This CDR3 comprises 13 residues. V was clipped by 2 bases and J by 0 bases, with 5 bases between them. Germline assignment: CDR1 SGHDT and CDR2 YYEEEE.

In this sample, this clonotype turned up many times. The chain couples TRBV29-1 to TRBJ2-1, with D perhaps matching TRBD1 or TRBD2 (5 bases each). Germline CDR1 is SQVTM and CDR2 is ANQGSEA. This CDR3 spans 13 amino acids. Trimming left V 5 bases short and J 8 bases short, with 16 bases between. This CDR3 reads CSVRGNLGYEQFF. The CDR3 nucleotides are TGCAGCGTTCGGGGCAACCTCGGGTATGAGCAGTTCTTC.

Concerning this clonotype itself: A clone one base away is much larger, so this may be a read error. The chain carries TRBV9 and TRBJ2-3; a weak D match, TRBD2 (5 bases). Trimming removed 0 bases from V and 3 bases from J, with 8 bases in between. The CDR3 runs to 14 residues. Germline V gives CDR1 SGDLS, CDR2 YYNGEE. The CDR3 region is CASSVAGWTDTQYF. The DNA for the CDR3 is TGTGCCAGCAGCGTAGCGGGGTGGACAGATACGCAGTATTTT.

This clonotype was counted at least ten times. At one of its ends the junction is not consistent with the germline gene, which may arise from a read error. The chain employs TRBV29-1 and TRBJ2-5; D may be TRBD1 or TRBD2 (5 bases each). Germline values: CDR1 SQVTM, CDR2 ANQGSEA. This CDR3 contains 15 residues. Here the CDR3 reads CSVEVFGTAQATQYF. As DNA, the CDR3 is TGCAGCGTTGAAGTATTTGGGACCGCCCAAGCGACCCAGTACTTC. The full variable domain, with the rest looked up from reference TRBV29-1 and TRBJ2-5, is SAVISQKPSRDICQRGTSLTIQCQVDSQVTMMFWYRQQPGQSLTLIATANQGSEATYESGFVIDKFPISRPNLTFSTLTVSNMSPEDSSIYLCSVEVFGTAQATQYFGPGTRLLVL.

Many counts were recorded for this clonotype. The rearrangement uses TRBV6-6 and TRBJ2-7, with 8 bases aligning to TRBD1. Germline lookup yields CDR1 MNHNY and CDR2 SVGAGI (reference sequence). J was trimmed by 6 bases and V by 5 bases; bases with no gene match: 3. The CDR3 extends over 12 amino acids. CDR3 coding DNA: TGTGCCAGCAGTCGGACAGGGCGCGAGCAGTACTTC. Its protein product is CASSRTGREQYF.

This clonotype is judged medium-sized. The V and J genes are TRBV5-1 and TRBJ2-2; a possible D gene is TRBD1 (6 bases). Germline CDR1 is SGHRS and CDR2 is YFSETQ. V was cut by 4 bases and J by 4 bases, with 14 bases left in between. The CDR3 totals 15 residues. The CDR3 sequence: CASSPGQAVTGELFF. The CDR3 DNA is TGCGCCAGCAGCCCGGGACAAGCAGTCACCGGGGAGCTGTTTTTT.

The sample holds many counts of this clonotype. DNA for the CDR3: TGCAGTGCTAGGTCGGGACAGAATAATTCACCCCTCCACTTT. This translates into CSARSGQNNSPLHF. The chain is built from TRBV20-1 and TRBJ1-6; TRBD1 matches at 7 bases. CDR3 size: 14 residues. CDR1 and CDR2 from the germline V gene are DFQATT and SNEGSKA (reference sequence). V dropped 3 bases and J dropped 5; count of bases not matched to a gene: 4.

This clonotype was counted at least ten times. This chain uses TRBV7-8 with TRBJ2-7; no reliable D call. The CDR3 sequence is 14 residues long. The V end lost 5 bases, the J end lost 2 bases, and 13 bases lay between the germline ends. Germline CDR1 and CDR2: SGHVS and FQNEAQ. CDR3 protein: CASSPSAGAYEQYF. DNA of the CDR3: TGTGCCAGCAGCCCCTCGGCTGGGGCCTACGAGCAGTACTTC. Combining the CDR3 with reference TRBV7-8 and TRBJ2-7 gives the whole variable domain GAGVSQSPRYKVAKRGQDVALRCDPISGHVSLFWYQQALGQGPEFLTYFQNEAQLDKSGLPSDRFFAERPEGSVSTLKIQRTQQEDSAVYLCASSPSAGAYEQYFGPGTRLTVT.